Listed below are T cell receptor beta chains from one sample, sequenced in a study of T cell responses to AZD1222 COVID-19 vaccine. Generated by immunoSEQ multiplex PCR, the TCRdb table keeps only in-frame clones and is missing some. The data show about 200,000 clones, approximately 93% seen once. The specimen was peripheral blood, collected 28 days after the second AZD1222 dose. Every receptor here comes from an adult who received the AZD1222 COVID-19 vaccine. Both conserved end residues are part of each CDR3. Each record gives: clone size, D gene, J gene, V gene, CDR3 DNA, CDR3 protein. D genes are given only for firm matches. The size of a clone is reported for some rows only, either as once, few or many, or as a class for expanded clones.

.,.,TRBJ2-7,TRBV6-6,TGTGCCAGCAGTTACAGGGGACCCCCCTCCCACGAGCAGTACTTC,CASSYRGPPSHEQYF
.,.,TRBJ1-5,TRBV2,TGTGCCAGCAGGGACTGGTATAGCAATCAGCCCCAGCATTTT,CASRDWYSNQPQHF
.,.,TRBJ1-2,TRBV6-2/TRBV6-3,TGTGCCAGCAGTTACCCGGATGGCTACACCTTC,CASSYPDGYTF
.,.,TRBJ1-5,TRBV6-5,TGTGCCAGCAGGAGGGATGCAAATCAGCCCCAGCATTTT,CASRRDANQPQHF
.,.,TRBJ2-7,TRBV5-5,TGTGCCAGCAGCATTACCTACGAGCAGTACTTC,CASSITYEQYF
once,.,TRBJ1-5,TRBV6-1,TGTGCCAGCAGTGAAGCAGGGACCGCGGCCCAGCATTTT,CASSEAGTAAQHF
.,TRBD1,TRBJ1-2,TRBV6-5,TGTGCCAGCAGTCGACAGGGGAATCTCTATGGCTACACCTTC,CASSRQGNLYGYTF
.,TRBD1,TRBJ1-2,TRBV19,TGTGCCAGTAGTACCCTCCGACAGGGTTTGGGGAACTATGGCTACACCTTC,CASSTLRQGLGNYGYTF
.,TRBD2,TRBJ2-3,TRBV7-9,TGTGCCAGCAGCCCCGCGGGGTTGCGGGGGTATACGCAGTATTTT,CASSPAGLRGYTQYF
.,.,TRBJ1-1,TRBV27,TGTGCCAGCTCGATTTTAAAGGGACTGAACACTGAAGCTTTCTTT,CASSILKGLNTEAFF
.,TRBD1,TRBJ2-1,TRBV5-1,TGCGCCAGCAGCGGTACCGGGACAGAAACCTACAATGAGCAGTTCTTC,CASSGTGTETYNEQFF
.,.,TRBJ1-2,TRBV20-1,TGCAGTGCCCCCACAGGGACCGGCTACACCTTC,CSAPTGTGYTF
.,.,TRBJ2-3,TRBV7-2,TGTGCCAGCAGCTTAGGGACATACGCAGATACGCAGTATTTT,CASSLGTYADTQYF
once,TRBD2,TRBJ2-7,TRBV28,TGTGCCAGCAGTTTATCCACTAGCGGTAGCTCCTACGAGCAGTACTTC,CASSLSTSGSSYEQYF